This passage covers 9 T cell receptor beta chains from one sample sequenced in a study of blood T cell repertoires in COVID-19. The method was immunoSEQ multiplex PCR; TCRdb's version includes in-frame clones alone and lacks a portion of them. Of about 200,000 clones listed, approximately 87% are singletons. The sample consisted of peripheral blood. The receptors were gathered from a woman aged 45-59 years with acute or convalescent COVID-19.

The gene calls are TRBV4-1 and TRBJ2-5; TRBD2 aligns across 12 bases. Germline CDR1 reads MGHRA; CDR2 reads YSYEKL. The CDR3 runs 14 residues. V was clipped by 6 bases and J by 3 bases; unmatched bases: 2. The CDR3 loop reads CASSLAGGEETQYF. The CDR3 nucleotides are TGCGCCAGCAGTCTAGCGGGGGGGGAAGAGACCCAGTACTTC.

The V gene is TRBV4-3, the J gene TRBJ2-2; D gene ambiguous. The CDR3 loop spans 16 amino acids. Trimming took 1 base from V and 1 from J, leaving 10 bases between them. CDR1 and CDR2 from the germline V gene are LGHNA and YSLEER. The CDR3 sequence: CASSQVVSLNTGELFF. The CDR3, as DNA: TGCGCCAGCAGCCAAGTAGTTAGTTTGAACACCGGGGAGCTGTTTTTT.

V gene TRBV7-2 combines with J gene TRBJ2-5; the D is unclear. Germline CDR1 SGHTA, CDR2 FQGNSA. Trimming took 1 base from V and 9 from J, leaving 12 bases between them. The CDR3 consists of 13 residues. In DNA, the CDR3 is TGTGCCAGCAGCTTAGTGGCCCGTAAAGCCCAGTACTTC. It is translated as CASSLVARKAQYF.

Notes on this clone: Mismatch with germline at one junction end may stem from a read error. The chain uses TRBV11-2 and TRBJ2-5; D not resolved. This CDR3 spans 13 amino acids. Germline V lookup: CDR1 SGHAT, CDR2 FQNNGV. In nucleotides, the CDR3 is TGTGCCAGCAGCTTAGGCAGTGGTTCTAGTCCAGACTTC. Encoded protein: CASSLGSGSSPDF.

CDR3 nucleotide sequence: TGTGCCAGCAGTAGGGGGGGCGGGAGCTCCTACGAGCAGTACTTC. Protein sequence: CASSRGGGSSYEQYF. V usage is TRBV6-5 and J usage is TRBJ2-7; D possibly corresponds to TRBD2 (7 bases). Germline-derived CDR1 and CDR2 are MNHEY and SVGAGI. CDR3 length: 15 residues. Trimming shortened V by 5 bases and J by 0 bases, and 14 bases separated the two germline ends.

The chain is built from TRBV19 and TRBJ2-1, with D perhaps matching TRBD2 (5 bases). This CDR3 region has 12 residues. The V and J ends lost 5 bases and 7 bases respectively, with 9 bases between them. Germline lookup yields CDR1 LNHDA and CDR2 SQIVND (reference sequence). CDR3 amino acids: CASSSGWNEQFF. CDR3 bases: TGTGCCAGTAGTTCGGGGTGGAATGAGCAGTTCTTC. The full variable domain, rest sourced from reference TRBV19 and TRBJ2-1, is DGGITQSPKYLFRKEGQNVTLSCEQNLNHDAMYWYRQDPGQGLRLIYYSQIVNDFQKGDIAEGYSVSREKKESFPLTVTSAQKNPTAFYLCASSSGWNEQFFGPGTRLTVL.

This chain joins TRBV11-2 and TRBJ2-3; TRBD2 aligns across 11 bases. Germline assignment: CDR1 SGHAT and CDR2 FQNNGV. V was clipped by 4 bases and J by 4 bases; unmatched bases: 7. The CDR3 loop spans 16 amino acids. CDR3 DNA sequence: TGTGCCAGCAGCTATAGACTAGCGGGGTTTTCAGATACGCAGTATTTT. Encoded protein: CASSYRLAGFSDTQYF.

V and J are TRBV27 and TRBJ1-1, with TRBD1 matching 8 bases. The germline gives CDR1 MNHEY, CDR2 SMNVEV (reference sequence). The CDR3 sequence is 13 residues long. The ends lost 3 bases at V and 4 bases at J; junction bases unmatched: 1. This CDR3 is CASSFDRGTEAFF. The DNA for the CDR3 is TGTGCCAGCAGTTTCGACAGGGGCACTGAAGCTTTCTTT.

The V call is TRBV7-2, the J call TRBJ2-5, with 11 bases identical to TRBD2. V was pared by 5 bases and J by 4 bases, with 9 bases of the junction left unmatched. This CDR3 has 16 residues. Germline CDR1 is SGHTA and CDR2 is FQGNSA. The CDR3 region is CASSPTLAGAIETQYF. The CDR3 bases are TGTGCCAGCAGCCCAACACTAGCGGGGGCTATAGAGACCCAGTACTTC.